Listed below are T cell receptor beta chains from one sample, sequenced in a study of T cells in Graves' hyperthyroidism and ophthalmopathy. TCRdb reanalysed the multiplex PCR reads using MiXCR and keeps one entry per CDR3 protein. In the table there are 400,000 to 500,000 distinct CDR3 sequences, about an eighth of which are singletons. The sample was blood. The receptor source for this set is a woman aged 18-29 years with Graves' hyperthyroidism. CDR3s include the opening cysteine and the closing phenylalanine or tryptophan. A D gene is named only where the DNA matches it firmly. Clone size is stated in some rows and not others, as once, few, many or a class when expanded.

CDR3 DNA: TGTGCCAGCAGTAAAAGCGGACTCAGCACAGATACGCAGTATTTT
CDR3 protein: CASSKSGLSTDTQYF
J gene: TRBJ2-3
V gene: TRBV28
clone size: many
D gene: NA

CDR3 DNA: TGTGCCAGCAGCGTAGTCCCGGACAGGTTGAGGGAGACCCAGTACTTC
CDR3 protein: CASSVVPDRLRETQYF
J gene: TRBJ2-5
V gene: TRBV9
clone size: many
D gene: TRBD1

CDR3 DNA: TGTGCCAGCAGCTTCGGCGGGGGTGGGTTCAATGAGCAGTTCTTC
CDR3 protein: CASSFGGGGFNEQFF
J gene: TRBJ2-1
V gene: TRBV7-3
clone size: NA
D gene: TRBD2

CDR3 DNA: TGCAGTGCTAGTCCGCGGGGGGGAATAGGGGAGACCCAGTACTTC
CDR3 protein: CSASPRGGIGETQYF
J gene: TRBJ2-5
V gene: TRBV20-1
clone size: NA
D gene: TRBD2

CDR3 DNA: TGTGCCACCAGTGATTTTCATCCAGGGGGCGCAGATACGCAGTATTTT
CDR3 protein: CATSDFHPGGADTQYF
J gene: TRBJ2-3
V gene: TRBV24-1
clone size: few
D gene: TRBD1

CDR3 DNA: TGTGCCAGCAGTTTAAGGGTCAGCTCTGGAAACACCATATATTTT
CDR3 protein: CASSLRVSSGNTIYF
J gene: TRBJ1-3
V gene: TRBV12-3/TRBV12-4
clone size: NA
D gene: NA

CDR3 DNA: TGTGCCAGTACCCTGGACAGGGGCAACTATGGCTACACCTTC
CDR3 protein: CASTLDRGNYGYTF
J gene: TRBJ1-2
V gene: TRBV19
clone size: NA
D gene: TRBD1

CDR3 DNA: TGTGCCAGCTCACCACTGAGGATTGGGGTTGCAGATACGCAGTATTTT
CDR3 protein: CASSPLRIGVADTQYF
J gene: TRBJ2-3
V gene: TRBV18
clone size: many
D gene: NA

CDR3 DNA: TGTGCCTGGAGTGTAAGAGGCAGTCAGACCCAGTACTTC
CDR3 protein: CAWSVRGSQTQYF
J gene: TRBJ2-5
V gene: TRBV30
clone size: few
D gene: NA

CDR3 DNA: TGTGCCAGTAGTATCCTCCAGCGGGTACGCTCTGGAAACACCATATATTTT
CDR3 protein: CASSILQRVRSGNTIYF
J gene: TRBJ1-3
V gene: TRBV19
clone size: few
D gene: NA

CDR3 DNA: TGCAGCGGGCAGGTAAGGCTCACTGAAGCTTTCTTT
CDR3 protein: CSGQVRLTEAFF
J gene: TRBJ1-1
V gene: TRBV29-1
clone size: NA
D gene: NA

CDR3 DNA: TGTGCCAGCAGCCATGGACTAGCGGGAGGCAATGAGCAGTTCTTC
CDR3 protein: CASSHGLAGGNEQFF
J gene: TRBJ2-1
V gene: TRBV7-2
clone size: many
D gene: TRBD2

CDR3 DNA: TGCAGCGTTGGCAGGGACGAAGGCTACACCTTC
CDR3 protein: CSVGRDEGYTF
J gene: TRBJ1-2
V gene: TRBV29-1
clone size: many
D gene: NA

CDR3 DNA: TGTGCCAGCAGCTTAGCCGGGCGGGAGTCTTTCGGGGAGCTGTTTTTT
CDR3 protein: CASSLAGRESFGELFF
J gene: TRBJ2-2
V gene: TRBV7-6
clone size: many
D gene: TRBD2

CDR3 DNA: TGTGCCAGTAGTAGCGCCGCGACTAATGAAAAACTGTTTTTT
CDR3 protein: CASSSAATNEKLFF
J gene: TRBJ1-4
V gene: TRBV19
clone size: many
D gene: NA

CDR3 DNA: TGTGCCAGCAGCTTATCTTCGGGTCTGAGGGAGACCCAGTACTTC
CDR3 protein: CASSLSSGLRETQYF
J gene: TRBJ2-5
V gene: TRBV11-2
clone size: many
D gene: NA

CDR3 DNA: TGCAGTGCTAGCAGGGCGGCAGGAAACACTGAAGCTTTCTTT
CDR3 protein: CSASRAAGNTEAFF
J gene: TRBJ1-1
V gene: TRBV20-1
clone size: many
D gene: NA

CDR3 DNA: TGTGCCACCAGTGAGAGCGGGGACTTCGAGTTCTTC
CDR3 protein: CATSESGDFEFF
J gene: TRBJ2-1
V gene: TRBV24-1
clone size: few
D gene: TRBD2

CDR3 DNA: TGTGCCAGCAGTTACTCGTATCCCCAGGGGGGGCGTCCCCAAATGAACACTGAAGCTTTCTTT
CDR3 protein: CASSYSYPQGGRPQMNTEAFF
J gene: TRBJ1-1
V gene: TRBV6-2/TRBV6-3
clone size: many
D gene: TRBD1

CDR3 DNA: TGCAGCGTCGGACTAGGTGGTGAGCAGTTCTTC
CDR3 protein: CSVGLGGEQFF
J gene: TRBJ2-1
V gene: TRBV29-1
clone size: many
D gene: TRBD2

CDR3 DNA: TGTGCCAGCAGCTCCAGTCGGGGGAGAACGGTTGAGCAGTTCTTC
CDR3 protein: CASSSSRGRTVEQFF
J gene: TRBJ2-1
V gene: TRBV7-9
clone size: many
D gene: NA

CDR3 DNA: TGTGCCAGCAGCGTGGAAGGGGCCCACACTGAAGCTTTCTTT
CDR3 protein: CASSVEGAHTEAFF
J gene: TRBJ1-1
V gene: TRBV9
clone size: NA
D gene: NA